This T cell receptor (beta chain) originates from a study of shared clonotypes between healthy human individuals. Study background: The donor pool was made up of a couple of women and a few men aged 18 to 49. Per donor, three plates held CD4 naive cells, three held CD4 memory, two held CD8 naive and one held CD8 memory.

For this clone: Antigen specificity is unknown.

Trimming at V came to 1 base and at J to 2 bases, leaving 9 bases not matched to a gene. CDR3 length: 17 residues. Germline V gene sequence: CDR1 SGHVS, CDR2 FNYEAQ. Profiled with immunoSEQ multiplex PCR; TCRdb holds only in-frame clones, not every one. Found here are around 340,000 clones, around four fifths of them singletons; the top ten hold about 9.4%. Study results and caveats: Only blood was sampled, and tissue TCR repertoires likely differ from blood ones. Generation probability values for non-shared clonotypes were lower than those for clonotypes shared by all four donors.

Sequenced sample: memory CD4+ T cells sorted from blood. Indicated subset: CD45RA-negative fraction. The chain uses TRBV7-6 and TRBJ2-7; TRBD2 aligns across 9 bases. This clonotype was sampled from a man aged 25-45 years in good health. The CDR3 coding sequence is TGTGCCAGCAGCTTAGGAGGGCTAGCGGGAAGAGCCTACGAGCAGTACTTC. It is translated as CASSLGGLAGRAYEQYF.